This TCR beta chain was profiled in a study of T cell repertoires in cytomegalovirus infection (dated by TCRdb to about 2019). Turning to the overall study: Alongside well-studied HLA-B-restricted epitopes, the peptide stimulations were aimed at recently identified HLA-C-restricted CMV epitopes, whose presentation resists viral immunomodulation. Donor HLA type was relevant to the analysis, as public TCR beta signatures indicated carriage of CMV infection together with the matching HLA type.

Interpreted using the paper, the treatment or condition label stands for: in vitro stimulation with specific CMV peptide epitopes to enrich CMV-specific T cells. There are 13 amino acids in the CDR3, from cysteine to valine inclusive. CDR3 DNA is the only sequence kept; it has 39 bases, read in frame from the first base. Trimming removed 6 bases from V and 6 bases from J, leaving 15 bases between the germline ends. CDR1 and CDR2 are read off the germline V gene as MNHEY and SVGEGT. Concerning this clonotype: The clone's antigen remains unknown. There are no base qualities to consult, and no much larger clone falls within one base.

What the work shows at the level of the full study, not this receptor alone: In both this cohort and an independent cohort of 352 donors, the cumulative frequency of public TCR beta family members distinguished carriers of CMV infection plus the relevant HLA type. The ex vivo response was dominated by HLA-C-restricted CMV-specific TCR beta clonotypes, which also provided the single most frequent clonotype in two of eight donors.

TCRdb records Illumina HiSeq 1500 as the sequencer. TCRdb ran its own pipeline on the public reads, namely fastp trimming at Q25 and MiXCR clone calling, and kept in-frame beta chains. One record per CDR3 amino acid sequence lists the most common genes and DNA. The sample table contains approximately 910,000 distinct CDR3 sequences; only one count was recorded for approximately 31% of them. The top ten hold roughly 13% of the sample. The sample was cultured CD8+ T cells from PBMCs, taken from culture after CMV antigen stimulation. The sequence was obtained from a human donor in good health (CMV status not recorded). Some clones in this sample may be carry-over from other donors' samples. The chain is encoded by TRBV6-2 or TRBV6-3 joined to TRBJ2-7; too little of a D gene remains to name it. The DNA reads TGTGCCAGCAGCTCCCCACTTGTGGCCGAGCAGTACGTC. It encodes CASSSPLVAEQYV.